These 26 T cell receptor beta chains were all obtained from the same sample, sequenced in a study of graft-versus-host responses after intestinal transplantation. Profiled with immunoSEQ multiplex PCR; TCRdb holds only in-frame clones, not every one. This sample has roughly 97,000 clones, with 91% found just once. Antigens for these TCRs are unknown. The sequencing here drew on unstimulated CD4+ T cells sorted from spleen or lymph node cells, taken before transplant. All receptors come from a human donor who was the organ donor for an intestinal transplant.

This sequence joins TRBV6-4 and TRBJ2-3, with TRBD2 as a possible D gene (5 bases). The CDR3 runs 15 residues. Germline loops: CDR1 MRHNA, CDR2 SNTAGT. Trimming removed 10 bases from V and 5 bases from J, with 22 bases in between. The CDR3 DNA sequence: TGTGCCACCAACACCAGGACCAGAGGGTTAGATACGCAGTATTTT. Amino acid sequence: CATNTRTRGLDTQYF.

This chain joins TRBV19 and TRBJ1-6; D not resolved. From germline, CDR1 is LNHDA and CDR2 SQIVND (reference sequence). This CDR3 contains 16 residues. Deletions cut 4 bases from V and 0 bases from J, with 10 bases between. The CDR3 nucleotides read TGTGCCAGTAGTACCACAGTGACCTCCTATAATTCACCCCTCCACTTT. Its translation is CASSTTVTSYNSPLHF.

This clone was seen just once. The CDR3 DNA reads as TGTGCCAGCAGTCAGGGCAGGTCCTACGAGCAGTACTTC. Its protein product is CASSQGRSYEQYF. V is TRBV6-6 and J is TRBJ2-7, with D perhaps matching TRBD1 (5 bases). The length of the CDR3 is 13 residues. The V gene's germline CDR1 is MNHNY and CDR2 SVGAGI (reference sequence). V lost 5 bases to trimming and J lost 1 base, with 9 bases between them.

This clone came up a few times. The chain employs TRBV19 and TRBJ2-4; D is perhaps TRBD2 (6 bases). This CDR3 is built from 16 residues. V lost 4 bases and J lost 1, with 14 bases in between. From germline, CDR1 is LNHDA and CDR2 SQIVND (reference sequence). The CDR3 bases are TGTGCCAGTAGTAACCGAGGGGAGGAGGCCAAAAACATTCAGTACTTC. Residues: CASSNRGEEAKNIQYF.

The chain joins TRBV4-2 to TRBJ2-1; 11 bases match TRBD2. Trimming at V came to 2 bases and at J to 8 bases, leaving 8 bases not matched to a gene. The CDR3 has 16 residues. Germline V gives CDR1 LGHNA, CDR2 YNFKEQ. The CDR3 sequence: CASSQSIAGGPYEQFF. CDR3 bases: TGTGCCAGCAGCCAATCCATAGCGGGGGGGCCCTATGAGCAGTTCTTC.

The chain employs TRBV5-1 and TRBJ2-3, with D tentatively TRBD1 (6 bases). CDR1 SGHRS and CDR2 YFSETQ come from the germline V gene. This CDR3 region has 13 residues. Trimming removed 4 bases at V and 3 bases at J, with 9 bases between. CDR3: CASSTTGTDTQYF. CDR3 bases: TGCGCCAGCAGCACCACAGGGACAGATACGCAGTATTTT.

The chain recombines TRBV4-2 with TRBJ2-7; D might be TRBD2 (6 bases). CDR3 length: 14 residues. Germline CDR1 LGHNA, CDR2 YNFKEQ. V shed 5 bases and J shed 3 bases, with 14 bases lying between them. The CDR3 loop is CASSLGTDFYEQYF. DNA for the CDR3: TGTGCCAGCAGCTTAGGGACTGACTTCTACGAGCAGTACTTC.

This chain links TRBV6-1 with TRBJ1-3; no clear D gene. This CDR3 contains 14 residues. Per the germline V gene, CDR1 is MNHNS and CDR2 is SASEGT. Between the trimmed V and J ends, which lost 6 bases and 1 base, there was a span of 10 bases. The CDR3, as DNA: TGTGCCAGCAGCGCCATCGGGTCTGGAAACACCATATATTTT. This sequence encodes CASSAIGSGNTIYF.

The chain carries TRBV28 and TRBJ1-2; 9 nucleotides agree with TRBD1. Germline CDR1 is MDHEN and CDR2 is SYDVKM. This CDR3 spans 14 amino acids. After removal of 2 bases from V and 6 bases from J, the junction contained 4 bases not matched to a gene. This chain's CDR3 is CASSLLTGGDGYTF. The CDR3 coding sequence is TGTGCCAGCAGTTTACTGACAGGGGGGGATGGCTACACCTTC.

This chain links TRBV5-5 with TRBJ1-1; TRBD1 might be the D (6 bases). From germline, CDR1 is SGHKS and CDR2 YYEKEE (reference sequence). The CDR3 is 14 amino acids. The V end was cut by 1 base, the J end by 3 bases, with 10 bases between. For the CDR3, the DNA is TGTGCCAGCAGCTTGTGGGAGGGGGACACTGAAGCTTTCTTT. It codes for CASSLWEGDTEAFF.

V is TRBV5-1 and J is TRBJ2-3, with D maybe TRBD2 (5 bases). Trimming left V 3 bases short and J 6 bases short, with 11 bases between. The CDR3 extends over 13 amino acids. Germline V CDR1 and CDR2: SGHRS, YFSETQ. The CDR3, as DNA: TGCGCCAGCAGCTCTCGGGGTGTCGATACGCAGTATTTT. It translates to CASSSRGVDTQYF.

The V call is TRBV5-6, the J call TRBJ2-7; TRBD1 aligns across 11 bases. The CDR3 runs to 17 residues. CDR1 is SGHDT, CDR2 YYEEEE, per germline. Trimming took 0 bases from V and 0 from J; bases not matched to a gene: 5. The CDR3 DNA reads as TGTGCCAGCAGCTTGGGACCCGGACAGGGGGCCTCCTACGAGCAGTACTTC. Protein product: CASSLGPGQGASYEQYF.

V gene TRBV19 combines with J gene TRBJ1-2; D gene unclear. Trimming pared 3 bases from V and 5 bases from J, leaving 13 bases between. This CDR3 spans 14 amino acids. Germline CDR1 LNHDA, CDR2 SQIVND (reference sequence). The CDR3 DNA reads as TGTGCCAGTAGTATCCACAGAACTCAATATGGCTACACCTTC. Protein: CASSIHRTQYGYTF.

CDR3 protein: CATSREQGSYNSPLHF. CDR3 in DNA: TGTGCCACCAGCAGAGAACAGGGGTCCTATAATTCACCCCTCCACTTT. The genes are TRBV15 and TRBJ1-6; 7 bases fit TRBD1. The trim removed 0 bases at V and 1 base at J, leaving 0 bases unmatched. The CDR3 length is 16 residues. CDR1 is LNHNV and CDR2 is YYDKDF in the germline V gene (reference sequence).

This clone occurred a few times. This sequence joins TRBV27 and TRBJ1-3, with 7 bases that match TRBD1. CDR3 size: 14 residues. The V segment lost 1 base and the J segment 7 bases; nucleotides outside the gene matches: 4. Germline V gene data show CDR1 as MNHEY and CDR2 as SMNVEV (reference sequence). The CDR3: CASSLLAGGNTIYF. Written as DNA, the CDR3 is TGTGCCAGCAGTTTATTGGCAGGGGGTAACACCATATATTTT.

The V gene is TRBV5-5, the J gene TRBJ1-1; D might be TRBD1 (6 bases). The length of the CDR3 is 13 residues. Germline CDR1 SGHKS, CDR2 YYEKEE (reference sequence). Trimming left V 4 bases short and J 1 base short, with 8 bases between. CDR3 coding DNA: TGTGCCAGCAGCGTGACAGGGAACACTGAAGCTTTCTTT. Translated, it gives CASSVTGNTEAFF.

CDR3: CASSMAPGLTKETQYF. DNA for the CDR3: TGTGCCAGTAGTATGGCCCCGGGACTCACGAAGGAGACCCAGTACTTC. This chain connects TRBV19 to TRBJ2-5, with a weak D call TRBD2 (6 bases). CDR3 length equals 16 residues. CDR1 and CDR2 (germline): LNHDA, SQIVND (reference sequence). Trimming stripped 3 bases from V and 5 bases from J, with 19 bases between.

V is TRBV5-1 and J is TRBJ1-1; D not certain. From germline, CDR1 is SGHRS and CDR2 YFSETQ. The CDR3 runs 16 residues. With 0 bases removed from V and 0 bases from J, the gap between germline ends came to 12 bases. The CDR3 DNA reads TGCGCCAGCAGCTTGGAGGAGGTAAGGTTGAACACTGAAGCTTTCTTT. Translation: CASSLEEVRLNTEAFF.

This chain links TRBV19 with TRBJ1-1, with D possibly TRBD1 on 5 matching bases. Germline V gene sequence: CDR1 LNHDA, CDR2 SQIVND (reference sequence). The CDR3 consists of 16 residues. Between the trimmed V and J ends, which lost 6 bases and 0 bases, there was a span of 17 bases. The CDR3 here is CASRGRGRNLNTEAFF. Written as DNA, the CDR3 is TGTGCCAGTAGGGGGAGGGGACGCAACTTGAACACTGAAGCTTTCTTT.

The chain employs TRBV27 and TRBJ2-7; TRBD1 is a possible D gene (6 bases). CDR3 length equals 13 residues. CDR1 MNHEY and CDR2 SMNVEV come from the germline V gene (reference sequence). V lost 5 bases and J lost 4, with 12 bases in between. The CDR3 bases are TGTGCCAGCAGTACTGGGCAGGGGTACGAGCAGTACTTC. Its translation: CASSTGQGYEQYF.

The rearrangement uses TRBV5-1 and TRBJ2-7; 8 bases map to TRBD1. The CDR3 length is 16 residues. Trimming took 6 bases from V and 6 from J; bases not matched to a gene: 17. CDR1 is SGHRS and CDR2 is YFSETQ in the germline V gene. The CDR3 bases are TGCGCCAGCACCCGGATCCAGGGGGCGGGCATCTCCGAGCAGTACTTC. Protein sequence: CASTRIQGAGISEQYF.

This chain uses TRBV6-5 with TRBJ2-1, with 9 bases that match TRBD2. Germline V gives CDR1 MNHEY, CDR2 SVGAGI. V lost 8 bases, J lost 5 bases, and 4 bases stayed unmatched. This CDR3 has 13 amino acids. The CDR3 DNA follows: TGTGCCAGCCCGGCGGGGGGGCACAATGAGCAGTTCTTC. The encoded protein is CASPAGGHNEQFF.

In this sample, this clone turned up a few times. The rearrangement uses TRBV19 and TRBJ2-3, with a possible D match to TRBD2 (7 bases). V lost 1 base to trimming and J lost 0 bases, with 17 bases between them. There are 18 residues in the CDR3. The germline CDR1 and CDR2 sequences are LNHDA and SQIVND (reference sequence). The CDR3 sequence: CASSIAGGRGYSTDTQYF. CDR3 bases: TGTGCCAGTAGTATAGCGGGGGGCCGGGGGTATAGCACAGATACGCAGTATTTT.

The gene calls are TRBV9 and TRBJ1-4, with 9 bases that match TRBD1. The CDR3 consists of 15 residues. Germline trimming cut 0 bases from V and 7 bases from J; bases unmatched to any gene: 4. The V gene's germline CDR1 is SGDLS and CDR2 YYNGEE. The CDR3 loop is CASSVGLDRGEKLFF. The DNA for the CDR3 is TGTGCCAGCAGCGTAGGATTGGACAGGGGTGAAAAACTGTTTTTT. The entire variable domain, with the rest obtained from reference TRBV9 and TRBJ1-4, is as follows: DSGVTQTPKHLITATGQRVTLRCSPRSGDLSVYWYQQSLDQGLQFLIQYYNGEERAKGNILERFSAQQFPDLHSELNLSSLELGDSALYFCASSVGLDRGEKLFFGSGTQLSVL.

The gene calls are TRBV25-1 and TRBJ2-2; D is possibly TRBD2 (7 bases). Germline V gene lookup returns CDR1 MGHDK and CDR2 SYGVNS. V was shortened by 1 base and J by 1 base, with 10 bases between the two germline ends. This CDR3 is 16 amino acids long. CDR3 bases: TGTGCCAGCAGTGAATGGCGGGGGCTGAACACCGGGGAGCTGTTTTTT. Its translation: CASSEWRGLNTGELFF.

CDR3 in DNA: TGTGCCAGCAGTGTCGGGACTAGCGGATCCCGTCGACTGTTTTTT. As protein: CASSVGTSGSRRLFF. This chain links TRBV28 with TRBJ2-2; TRBD2 aligns across 11 bases. V was pared by 5 bases and J by 14 bases, with 13 bases of the junction left unmatched. The length of the CDR3 is 15 residues. Germline CDR1 is MDHEN and CDR2 is SYDVKM.